The rows below give T cell receptor beta chains drawn from one sample of a study of T cell repertoires and HLA-DP antigens. For these TCRs, the target antigens are not known. Profiling relied on immunoSEQ multiplex PCR, and the TCRdb table lists in-frame clones only, not all of them. The table lists approximately 90,000 clones, roughly nine tenths of them singletons. Sequencing was carried out using CD4+ T cells from PBMCs. The receptors originated from a man aged 45-65 years in good health and CMV-seronegative. The CDR3 runs from the conserved cysteine through the conserved F or W. The order of the fields is CDR3 DNA, CDR3 protein, V gene, J gene, clone size, D gene. The D gene is left open where the match is weak. Expanded clones get a size class; other rows say once, few or many, or leave the size out.

CDR3 DNA: TGCGCCAGCAGCTTAGAAGAGGAACTAAGGGAGACCCAGTACTTC; CDR3 protein: CASSLEEELRETQYF; V gene: TRBV5-1; J gene: TRBJ2-5; clone size: few; D gene: .
CDR3 DNA: TGTGCCAGCAGCCCCTCCGGACAGGCGAACACTGAAGCTTTCTTT; CDR3 protein: CASSPSGQANTEAFF; V gene: TRBV7-6; J gene: TRBJ1-1; clone size: .; D gene: TRBD1
CDR3 DNA: TGCGCCAGCAGGCCCGGGACAGGGGCGGGCACAGATACGCAGTATTTT; CDR3 protein: CASRPGTGAGTDTQYF; V gene: TRBV5-1; J gene: TRBJ2-3; clone size: .; D gene: TRBD1
CDR3 DNA: TGCAGCGCTAGCACAGATACGCAGTATTTT; CDR3 protein: CSASTDTQYF; V gene: TRBV29-1; J gene: TRBJ2-3; clone size: .; D gene: .
CDR3 DNA: TGTGCCTGGAGTGCTGGGGGCGCTTCCTACGAGCAGTACTTC; CDR3 protein: CAWSAGGASYEQYF; V gene: TRBV30; J gene: TRBJ2-7; clone size: .; D gene: .
CDR3 DNA: TGTGCCAGCAGGTTGCGGGTCTCTGGGGCCAACGTCCTGACTTTC; CDR3 protein: CASRLRVSGANVLTF; V gene: TRBV6-5; J gene: TRBJ2-6; clone size: .; D gene: .
CDR3 DNA: TGTGCCAGCAGCTTAGTCGGGACAACCCTCACCGGGGAGCTGTTTTTT; CDR3 protein: CASSLVGTTLTGELFF; V gene: TRBV7-2; J gene: TRBJ2-2; clone size: .; D gene: .
CDR3 DNA: TGTGCCAGTAGTTCCACTAGCGGGGTTCACAATGAGCAGTTCTTC; CDR3 protein: CASSSTSGVHNEQFF; V gene: TRBV19; J gene: TRBJ2-1; clone size: .; D gene: TRBD2
CDR3 DNA: TGTGCCTGGAAGGGCGAGAACCTGAACACTGAAGCTTTCTTT; CDR3 protein: CAWKGENLNTEAFF; V gene: TRBV30; J gene: TRBJ1-1; clone size: .; D gene: .
CDR3 DNA: TGTGCCAGCAGCCGGACTTTACAAGAGACCCAGTACTTC; CDR3 protein: CASSRTLQETQYF; V gene: TRBV7-2; J gene: TRBJ2-5; clone size: .; D gene: .
CDR3 DNA: TGTGCCAGCATGGCAGTTAACACCGGGGAGCTGTTTTTT; CDR3 protein: CASMAVNTGELFF; V gene: TRBV6-6; J gene: TRBJ2-2; clone size: .; D gene: .
CDR3 DNA: TGTGCCAGCAGCTTAGCGCTTAAAGATACGCAGTATTTT; CDR3 protein: CASSLALKDTQYF; V gene: TRBV7-2; J gene: TRBJ2-3; clone size: .; D gene: .
CDR3 DNA: TGTGCCTGGAGTGGGGGACAGGCGACCGATAATTCACCCCTCCACTTT; CDR3 protein: CAWSGGQATDNSPLHF; V gene: TRBV30; J gene: TRBJ1-6; clone size: .; D gene: TRBD1
CDR3 DNA: TGTGCCAGCCCAAAAAAACGGGGTTACTCTGGGGCCAACGTCCTGACTTTC; CDR3 protein: CASPKKRGYSGANVLTF; V gene: TRBV7-3; J gene: TRBJ2-6; clone size: .; D gene: .
CDR3 DNA: TGTGCCAGCAGCCGTGACAGGAGCGAGCAGTACTTC; CDR3 protein: CASSRDRSEQYF; V gene: TRBV7-8; J gene: TRBJ2-7; clone size: .; D gene: .
CDR3 DNA: TGTGCCAGCAGCGGTCCGGGAAAAAATCCCTACGAGCAGTACTTC; CDR3 protein: CASSGPGKNPYEQYF; V gene: TRBV9; J gene: TRBJ2-7; clone size: .; D gene: .
CDR3 DNA: TGTGCCAGCAGCCCGCGGACGGCTGACATCCAAGAGACCCAGTACTTC; CDR3 protein: CASSPRTADIQETQYF; V gene: TRBV9; J gene: TRBJ2-5; clone size: .; D gene: .
CDR3 DNA: TGCAGTGCTAAGGACGGTTACGAGCAGTACTTC; CDR3 protein: CSAKDGYEQYF; V gene: TRBV20-1; J gene: TRBJ2-7; clone size: .; D gene: .
CDR3 DNA: TGTGCCAGCAGCTATAGGGGGAACACTGAAGCTTTCTTT; CDR3 protein: CASSYRGNTEAFF; V gene: TRBV6-6; J gene: TRBJ1-1; clone size: .; D gene: .
CDR3 DNA: TGTGCCAGCAGCTTGACCCTTGACACGAGCACTGAAGCTTTCTTT; CDR3 protein: CASSLTLDTSTEAFF; V gene: TRBV7-9; J gene: TRBJ1-1; clone size: few; D gene: .
CDR3 DNA: TGTGCCAGCAGCCTTCCGGGACTAGCATCAGATACGCAGTATTTT; CDR3 protein: CASSLPGLASDTQYF; V gene: TRBV7-9; J gene: TRBJ2-3; clone size: .; D gene: TRBD2
CDR3 DNA: TGCGCCAGCAGCCGGACCGACCATAATTCACCCCTCCACTTT; CDR3 protein: CASSRTDHNSPLHF; V gene: TRBV5-1; J gene: TRBJ1-6; clone size: once; D gene: .
CDR3 DNA: TGTGCCAGCAGCGCGGGGGGCTACTTCGAGCAGTACTTC; CDR3 protein: CASSAGGYFEQYF; V gene: TRBV9; J gene: TRBJ2-7; clone size: .; D gene: .
CDR3 DNA: TGTGCCAGTCGAGGGATAGTGTTGGAGACCCAGTACTTC; CDR3 protein: CASRGIVLETQYF; V gene: TRBV25-1; J gene: TRBJ2-5; clone size: .; D gene: .
CDR3 DNA: TGTGCCAGCAGCCCACGAACGGGGAAGGGCGAGACCCAGTACTTC; CDR3 protein: CASSPRTGKGETQYF; V gene: TRBV11-2; J gene: TRBJ2-5; clone size: once; D gene: .
CDR3 DNA: TGTGCCAGCAGCTTAGGCGGCTCTGGAAACACCATATATTTT; CDR3 protein: CASSLGGSGNTIYF; V gene: TRBV7-9; J gene: TRBJ1-3; clone size: .; D gene: .
CDR3 DNA: TGTGCCAGCAGCCCAATAGCGGGGAAGAACACCGGGGAGCTGTTTTTT; CDR3 protein: CASSPIAGKNTGELFF; V gene: TRBV5-5; J gene: TRBJ2-2; clone size: .; D gene: TRBD2
CDR3 DNA: TGTGCCAGCAAGAGGGCCCCAGCCGGGGAGCTGTTTTTT; CDR3 protein: CASKRAPAGELFF; V gene: TRBV2; J gene: TRBJ2-2; clone size: .; D gene: .
CDR3 DNA: TGTGCCACCAGCAGAGCGGTTGGGACAGCGAGGGGTGAAGCTTTCTTT; CDR3 protein: CATSRAVGTARGEAFF; V gene: TRBV15; J gene: TRBJ1-1; clone size: .; D gene: TRBD1
CDR3 DNA: TGTGCCAGCAGTGTGACAGGGGGATCCTATGGCTACACCTTC; CDR3 protein: CASSVTGGSYGYTF; V gene: TRBV2; J gene: TRBJ1-2; clone size: medium-sized; D gene: TRBD1
CDR3 DNA: TGTGCCTGGAGTGGCGTAGAGAGGGTGGCTTTCTTT; CDR3 protein: CAWSGVERVAFF; V gene: TRBV30; J gene: TRBJ1-1; clone size: few; D gene: .
CDR3 DNA: TGTGCCAGCAGTTACTCCTCAAGCTCCTACAATGAGCAGTTCTTC; CDR3 protein: CASSYSSSSYNEQFF; V gene: TRBV6-5; J gene: TRBJ2-1; clone size: once; D gene: .
CDR3 DNA: TGTGCCAGCACCGTGGGTAGTCAGCAAGCTTTCTTT; CDR3 protein: CASTVGSQQAFF; V gene: TRBV28; J gene: TRBJ1-1; clone size: few; D gene: .
CDR3 DNA: TGTGCCAGCAGCTTTAGGGCCACCGTCACCTACGAGCAGTACTTC; CDR3 protein: CASSFRATVTYEQYF; V gene: TRBV5-6; J gene: TRBJ2-7; clone size: .; D gene: .
CDR3 DNA: TGTGCCAGCACAGGGGGACTAGCGGGAGGCGAGCAGTACTTC; CDR3 protein: CASTGGLAGGEQYF; V gene: TRBV2; J gene: TRBJ2-7; clone size: many; D gene: TRBD2
CDR3 DNA: TGTGCCAGCAGGGGGACAGAAGTCTATGGCTACACCTTC; CDR3 protein: CASRGTEVYGYTF; V gene: TRBV6-6; J gene: TRBJ1-2; clone size: .; D gene: TRBD1
CDR3 DNA: TGTGCTAGCAGCTTACACCGAGATAATTCACCCCTCCACTTT; CDR3 protein: CASSLHRDNSPLHF; V gene: TRBV7-7; J gene: TRBJ1-6; clone size: .; D gene: .
CDR3 DNA: TGTGCCAGCAGCGTAGTGGGGACTAGCATAGATACGCAGTATTTT; CDR3 protein: CASSVVGTSIDTQYF; V gene: TRBV9; J gene: TRBJ2-3; clone size: .; D gene: TRBD2
CDR3 DNA: TGTGCCAGCAGTTTAGACGGGGTTCCCCTCCACTTT; CDR3 protein: CASSLDGVPLHF; V gene: TRBV6-1; J gene: TRBJ1-6; clone size: .; D gene: .
CDR3 DNA: TGTGCCAGCAGCCCCTATACGGGGGGGGACTATGGCTACACCTTC; CDR3 protein: CASSPYTGGDYGYTF; V gene: TRBV6-6; J gene: TRBJ1-2; clone size: .; D gene: .
CDR3 DNA: TGTGCCAGCAGCGCACAGGGCTCCAGCTCCTACGAGCAGTACTTC; CDR3 protein: CASSAQGSSSYEQYF; V gene: TRBV9; J gene: TRBJ2-7; clone size: .; D gene: .
CDR3 DNA: TGTGCCAGCAGCTCAACGGCCCAACCGGGGTACGAGCAGTACTTC; CDR3 protein: CASSSTAQPGYEQYF; V gene: TRBV7-2; J gene: TRBJ2-7; clone size: .; D gene: .
CDR3 DNA: TGTGCCAGCAAGGAGGGGGATTGGGCCGGGGAGCTGTTTTTT; CDR3 protein: CASKEGDWAGELFF; V gene: TRBV2; J gene: TRBJ2-2; clone size: .; D gene: .
CDR3 DNA: TGTGCCAGCAGCGTAGATGGCAGGGGAATGGAGACCCAGTACTTC; CDR3 protein: CASSVDGRGMETQYF; V gene: TRBV9; J gene: TRBJ2-5; clone size: .; D gene: .
CDR3 DNA: TGTGCCAGCAGCTTAGTTGGGGGGCAGGGAGTCGAGTACTTC; CDR3 protein: CASSLVGGQGVEYF; V gene: TRBV7-9; J gene: TRBJ2-4; clone size: .; D gene: .
CDR3 DNA: TGTGCCAGCAGCTTAGTTTTTACGTACCAAGAGACCCAGTACTTC; CDR3 protein: CASSLVFTYQETQYF; V gene: TRBV7-2; J gene: TRBJ2-5; clone size: .; D gene: .
CDR3 DNA: TGTGCCAGCAGCTTTGACTCGGACCAGCCCCAGCATTTT; CDR3 protein: CASSFDSDQPQHF; V gene: TRBV7-2; J gene: TRBJ1-5; clone size: .; D gene: .
CDR3 DNA: TGCAGCGCCGACAGGGCCTCTAACTATGGCTACACCTTC; CDR3 protein: CSADRASNYGYTF; V gene: TRBV29-1; J gene: TRBJ1-2; clone size: .; D gene: TRBD1
CDR3 DNA: TGTGCCTGGAGTGTAGGACGGCCGAACACTGAAGCTTTCTTT; CDR3 protein: CAWSVGRPNTEAFF; V gene: TRBV30; J gene: TRBJ1-1; clone size: few; D gene: .
CDR3 DNA: TGTGCCAGCAGCCCGTCGGGACAGCAAGCTTTCTTT; CDR3 protein: CASSPSGQQAFF; V gene: TRBV5-6; J gene: TRBJ1-1; clone size: .; D gene: TRBD1